The rows below give T cell receptor beta chains drawn from one sample of a study of identical twins. TCRdb reprocessed the 5' RACE reads via MiXCR and lists one record per CDR3 protein. Of a few hundred thousand distinct CDR3 sequences listed, roughly 13% are singletons. These data are also associated with another study on yellow fever vaccine responses in identical twins.

Sequencing used CD4+ T cells sorted from blood. The origin of the receptors is a woman between 18 and 30 years old in good health. The CDR3 runs from the conserved cysteine through the conserved F or W.

CDR3: CSARPGVSWDEQYF
V: TRBV20-1

CDR3: CASSGHPKGGGYTF
V: TRBV6-1

CDR3: CSALPPLDTEAFF
V: TRBV20-1

CDR3: CSANQALQNIQYF
V: TRBV20-1

CDR3: CASSLGGRPGLGTDTQYF
V: TRBV5-1

CDR3: CASSLLAGGANEQFF
V: TRBV5-1

CDR3: CASSLVGLAGAPNTQYF
V: TRBV7-2

CDR3: CASSVATWGSSGAYEQYF
V: TRBV9

CDR3: CASSQGTGDFSPLHF
V: TRBV4-2

CDR3: CASRFQGATNEKLFF
V: TRBV27

CDR3: CASSPIGGASEQYF
V: TRBV12-3/TRBV12-4

CDR3: CSARGSHTQYF
V: TRBV29-1

CDR3: CASNSAGVGTDTQYF
V: TRBV12-3/TRBV12-4

CDR3: CASSLRPGATDTQYF
V: TRBV7-3

CDR3: CASSPTGPPNTGELFF
V: TRBV18

CDR3: CSVSLTFQETQYF
V: TRBV29-1

CDR3: CASSEGTSGRYEQYF
V: TRBV28

CDR3: CASSLADRGPSGELFF
V: TRBV5-4

CDR3: CASSSTGIHGYTF
V: TRBV5-1

CDR3: CASTNSGKGELFF
V: TRBV6-2/TRBV6-3

CDR3: CASSLRVAGGTGELFF
V: TRBV7-7

CDR3: CASSELGRGTTDTQYF
V: TRBV25-1

CDR3: CASSLLFYEQYF
V: TRBV12-3/TRBV12-4

CDR3: CASRGDSYEQYF
V: TRBV12-3/TRBV12-4

CDR3: CASSYSVRTGSYSNQPQHF
V: TRBV6-2/TRBV6-3

CDR3: CASSVEVSDTEAFF
V: TRBV9

CDR3: CASSVSGDTEAFF
V: TRBV9

CDR3: CATTRGQGLEQYF
V: TRBV2

CDR3: CASSIRDSARTDTQYF
V: TRBV7-2

CDR3: CASSDGQNYEQYF
V: TRBV2